Listed below are T cell receptor beta chains from one sample, sequenced in a study of T cell repertoires in cytomegalovirus infection. Using its own MiXCR run on the reads, TCRdb lists one record per CDR3 protein. The repertoire has about 920,000 distinct CDR3 sequences, roughly 30% of them found once; the top ten carry roughly an eighth. Their antigens are not known. Material: cultured CD8+ T cells from PBMCs, obtained from culture after CMV antigen stimulation. All receptors derive from a human donor in good health (CMV status not recorded). Some clones in this sample may be carry-over from other donors' samples. The CDR3 runs from the conserved cysteine through the conserved F or W. The D gene is left open where the match is weak. The listing skips clone size in some rows; elsewhere it reads once, few, many or a size class.

V gene: TRBV27
J gene: TRBJ2-1
clone size: -
D gene: -
CDR3 DNA: TGTGCCAGCAGTATGGGACTGTCCTACAATGAGCAGTTCTTC
CDR3 protein: CASSMGLSYNEQFF

V gene: TRBV10-3
J gene: TRBJ2-3
clone size: few
D gene: -
CDR3 DNA: TGTGCCATCAGTGAGTCGGAGGGACCCACAGATACGCAGTATTTT
CDR3 protein: CAISESEGPTDTQYF

V gene: TRBV5-4
J gene: TRBJ2-1
clone size: -
D gene: -
CDR3 DNA: TGTGCCAGCAGCCCGGCGCCCGATGAGCAGTTCTTC
CDR3 protein: CASSPAPDEQFF

V gene: TRBV7-9
J gene: TRBJ1-6
clone size: many
D gene: -
CDR3 DNA: TGTGCCAGCAGCTCGAGGGCAGGGAGTGCCTCACCCCTCCACTTT
CDR3 protein: CASSSRAGSASPLHF

V gene: TRBV6-2/TRBV6-3
J gene: TRBJ2-1
clone size: few
D gene: -
CDR3 DNA: TGTGCCAGCAGTTATTATCTCTGGGATGAGCAGTTCTTC
CDR3 protein: CASSYYLWDEQFF

V gene: TRBV19
J gene: TRBJ1-1
clone size: -
D gene: -
CDR3 DNA: TGTGCCGTAATATCTGCGGTCGGACCTGAAGCTTTCTTT
CDR3 protein: CAVISAVGPEAFF

V gene: TRBV2
J gene: TRBJ2-2
clone size: -
D gene: TRBD2
CDR3 DNA: TGTGCCAGCAGTGTTCTAGCGGGGGGGCCGACCACCGGGGAGCTGGTTTTT
CDR3 protein: CASSVLAGGPTTGELVF

V gene: TRBV27
J gene: TRBJ2-1
clone size: few
D gene: TRBD2
CDR3 DNA: TGTGCCAGCAGGACTAGCGCTGGGACCTACAATGAGCAGTTCTTC
CDR3 protein: CASRTSAGTYNEQFF

V gene: TRBV27
J gene: TRBJ1-1
clone size: many
D gene: -
CDR3 DNA: TGTGCCAGCAGTTTATTGTCCTACACTGAAGCTTTCTTT
CDR3 protein: CASSLLSYTEAFF

V gene: TRBV5-1
J gene: TRBJ2-3
clone size: -
D gene: -
CDR3 DNA: TGCGCCTGCAGCTTATTCCAGGAGGATACGCAGTATTTT
CDR3 protein: CACSLFQEDTQYF

V gene: TRBV6-5
J gene: TRBJ1-5
clone size: -
D gene: -
CDR3 DNA: TGTGCCAGCAGTGGCCGCGGCAGACGGGGCGCCCAGCATTTT
CDR3 protein: CASSGRGRRGAQHF

V gene: TRBV15
J gene: TRBJ2-2
clone size: few
D gene: -
CDR3 DNA: TGTGCCACCAGTACAGGGAATACCGGGGAGCTGTTTTTT
CDR3 protein: CATSTGNTGELFF

V gene: TRBV15
J gene: TRBJ1-1
clone size: -
D gene: -
CDR3 DNA: TGTGCCACCAGGGGGTTAGGTCCTGATGGTCCTAGGAGGGGCACTGAAGCTTTCTTT
CDR3 protein: CATRGLGPDGPRRGTEAFF

V gene: TRBV4-2
J gene: TRBJ2-7
clone size: few
D gene: TRBD2
CDR3 DNA: TGTGCCAGCAGCCAAGGAGGTCTAGCGGGGACCTACGAGCAGTACTTC
CDR3 protein: CASSQGGLAGTYEQYF

V gene: TRBV4-1
J gene: TRBJ2-1
clone size: few
D gene: -
CDR3 DNA: TGCGCCAGCAGCCAGGTCTTTGGAAGCTCCTACAATGAGCAGTTCTTC
CDR3 protein: CASSQVFGSSYNEQFF

V gene: TRBV4-1
J gene: TRBJ2-2
clone size: -
D gene: TRBD2
CDR3 DNA: TGCGCCAGCAGCCATGCTAGCGGGGGAGACACCGGGGAGCTGTTTTTT
CDR3 protein: CASSHASGGDTGELFF

V gene: TRBV5-4
J gene: TRBJ1-3
clone size: few
D gene: -
CDR3 DNA: TGTGCCAGCAGCTTGTCAGGGGAGGGAAACACCATATATTTT
CDR3 protein: CASSLSGEGNTIYF

V gene: TRBV6-4
J gene: TRBJ1-2
clone size: -
D gene: -
CDR3 DNA: TGTGCCAGCAGTGACTCCGATGGGTACCTGGGGGGCTACACCTTC
CDR3 protein: CASSDSDGYLGGYTF

V gene: TRBV9
J gene: TRBJ1-5
clone size: -
D gene: -
CDR3 DNA: TGTGCCAGCAGCGTAGATCCAGATAGCAATCAGCCCCAGCATTTT
CDR3 protein: CASSVDPDSNQPQHF

V gene: TRBV27
J gene: TRBJ1-6
clone size: -
D gene: TRBD1
CDR3 DNA: TGTGCCAGCAGCCCTTGGGGGACAGGGGATAATTCACCCCTCCACTTT
CDR3 protein: CASSPWGTGDNSPLHF

V gene: TRBV7-9
J gene: TRBJ1-6
clone size: few
D gene: -
CDR3 DNA: TGTGCCAGCAGTATGTGGGTGGATGTTTCACCCCTCCACTTT
CDR3 protein: CASSMWVDVSPLHF

V gene: TRBV7-8
J gene: TRBJ2-1
clone size: few
D gene: -
CDR3 DNA: TGTGCCAGCAGCGTTAATGAGCAGTTCTTC
CDR3 protein: CASSVNEQFF

V gene: TRBV29-1
J gene: TRBJ2-3
clone size: -
D gene: -
CDR3 DNA: TGCAGCACTCTGGGAGGTAGCACAGATACGCAGTATTTT
CDR3 protein: CSTLGGSTDTQYF

V gene: TRBV9
J gene: TRBJ2-1
clone size: -
D gene: TRBD2
CDR3 DNA: TGTGCCAGCAGCAGCGGGGGGCGGTATGAGCAGTTCTTC
CDR3 protein: CASSSGGRYEQFF

V gene: TRBV7-7
J gene: TRBJ2-1
clone size: -
D gene: -
CDR3 DNA: TGTGCTAGCAGCTTGAAATTGGGGACTTCCTACAATGAGCAGTTCTTC
CDR3 protein: CASSLKLGTSYNEQFF

V gene: TRBV6-6
J gene: TRBJ1-5
clone size: -
D gene: -
CDR3 DNA: TGTGCCAGCAGCCAGGGTTGGGGGGGAGATCAGAGCGGCAATCAGCCCCAGCATTTT
CDR3 protein: CASSQGWGGDQSGNQPQHF

V gene: TRBV15
J gene: TRBJ1-1
clone size: -
D gene: -
CDR3 DNA: TGTGCCACCAGTACCGGGGCCCCTGAAGCTTTCTTT
CDR3 protein: CATSTGAPEAFF

V gene: TRBV4-3
J gene: TRBJ1-1
clone size: -
D gene: -
CDR3 DNA: TGCGCCAGCAGCCAAGTTTCCGGGGCAGGGAACACTGAAGCTTTCTTT
CDR3 protein: CASSQVSGAGNTEAFF

V gene: TRBV27
J gene: TRBJ1-1
clone size: -
D gene: -
CDR3 DNA: TGTGCCAGCAGTGCGACTCCGGGAAACCTGGTTGGGGCTTTCTTT
CDR3 protein: CASSATPGNLVGAFF

V gene: TRBV7-6
J gene: TRBJ2-1
clone size: -
D gene: -
CDR3 DNA: TGTGCCAGCAGCTCGGACAGACCCGACCCTCTGGATGAGCAGTTCTTC
CDR3 protein: CASSSDRPDPLDEQFF

V gene: TRBV27
J gene: TRBJ2-3
clone size: few
D gene: -
CDR3 DNA: TGTGCCATCTCTCGAGGGCCCTTCACAGATACGCAGTATTTT
CDR3 protein: CAISRGPFTDTQYF